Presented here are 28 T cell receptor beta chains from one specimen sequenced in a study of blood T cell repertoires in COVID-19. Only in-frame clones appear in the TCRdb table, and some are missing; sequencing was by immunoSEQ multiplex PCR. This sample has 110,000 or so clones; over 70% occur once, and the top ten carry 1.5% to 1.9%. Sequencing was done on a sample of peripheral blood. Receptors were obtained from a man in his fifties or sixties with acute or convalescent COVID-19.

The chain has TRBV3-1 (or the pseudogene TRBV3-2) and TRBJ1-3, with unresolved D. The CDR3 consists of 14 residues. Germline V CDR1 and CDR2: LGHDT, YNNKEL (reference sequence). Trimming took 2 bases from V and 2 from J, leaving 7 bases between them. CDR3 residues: CASSQSGTGNTIYF. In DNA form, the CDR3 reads TGTGCCAGCAGCCAATCCGGGACTGGAAACACCATATATTTT.

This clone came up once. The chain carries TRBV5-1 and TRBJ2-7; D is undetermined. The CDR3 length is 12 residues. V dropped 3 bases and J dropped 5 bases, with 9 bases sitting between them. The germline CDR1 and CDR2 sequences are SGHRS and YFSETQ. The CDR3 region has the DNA TGCGCCAGCAGCTACAGACCAGACGAGCAGTACGTC. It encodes CASSYRPDEQYV.

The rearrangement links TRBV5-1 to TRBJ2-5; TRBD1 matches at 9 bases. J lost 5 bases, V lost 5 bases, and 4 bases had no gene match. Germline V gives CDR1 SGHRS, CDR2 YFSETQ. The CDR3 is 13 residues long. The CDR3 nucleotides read TGCGCCAGCAGTTTCGACAGGGGGGAGACCCAGTACTTC. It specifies CASSFDRGETQYF. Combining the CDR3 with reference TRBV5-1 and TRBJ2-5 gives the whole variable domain KAGVTQTPRYLIKTRGQQVTLSCSPISGHRSVSWYQQTPGQGLQFLFEYFSETQRNKGNFPGRFSGRQFSNSRSEMNVSTLELGDSALYLCASSFDRGETQYFGPGTRLLVL.

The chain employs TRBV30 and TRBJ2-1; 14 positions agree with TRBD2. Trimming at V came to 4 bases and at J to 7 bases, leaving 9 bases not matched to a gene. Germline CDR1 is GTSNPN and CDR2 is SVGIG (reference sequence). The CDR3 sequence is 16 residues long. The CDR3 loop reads CAWTAAGTSGRNEQFF. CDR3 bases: TGTGCCTGGACCGCCGCAGGGACTAGCGGGAGAAATGAGCAGTTCTTC.

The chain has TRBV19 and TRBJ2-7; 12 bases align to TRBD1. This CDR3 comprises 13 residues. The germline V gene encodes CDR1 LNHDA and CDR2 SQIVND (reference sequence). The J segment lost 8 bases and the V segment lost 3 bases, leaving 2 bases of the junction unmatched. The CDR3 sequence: CASSIGTGGKQYV. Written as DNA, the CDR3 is TGTGCCAGTAGTATTGGGACAGGGGGCAAGCAGTACGTC.

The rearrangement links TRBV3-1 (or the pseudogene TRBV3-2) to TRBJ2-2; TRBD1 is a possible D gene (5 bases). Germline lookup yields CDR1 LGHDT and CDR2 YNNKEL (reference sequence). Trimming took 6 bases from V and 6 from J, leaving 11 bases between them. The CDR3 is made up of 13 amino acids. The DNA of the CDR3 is TGTGCCAGCAGTCCCAGGGTCGCCGGGGAGCTGTTTTTT. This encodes CASSPRVAGELFF.

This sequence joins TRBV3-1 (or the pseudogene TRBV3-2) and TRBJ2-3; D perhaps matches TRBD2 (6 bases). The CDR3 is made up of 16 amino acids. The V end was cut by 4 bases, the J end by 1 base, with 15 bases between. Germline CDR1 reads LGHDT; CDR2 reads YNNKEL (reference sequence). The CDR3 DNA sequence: TGTGCCAGCAGCCCGGGACTTAGCTGGGGCACAGATACGCAGTATTTT. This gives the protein CASSPGLSWGTDTQYF.

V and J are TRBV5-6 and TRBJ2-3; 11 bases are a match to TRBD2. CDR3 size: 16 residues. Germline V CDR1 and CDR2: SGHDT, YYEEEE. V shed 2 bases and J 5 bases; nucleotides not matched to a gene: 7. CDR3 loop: CASSFWTGTSGDTQYF. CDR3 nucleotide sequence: TGTGCCAGCAGCTTCTGGACCGGGACTAGCGGAGATACGCAGTATTTT.

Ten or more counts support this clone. The CDR3 bases are TGTGCCAGCAGCTTTAACCCTAGCGGGATTACCACAGATACGCAGTATTTT. This codes for CASSFNPSGITTDTQYF. The chain links TRBV11-2 to TRBJ2-3, with 9 bases lining up with TRBD2. CDR3 size: 17 residues. J gave up 2 bases and V 3 bases, and 9 bases lay outside the gene matches. From germline, CDR1 is SGHAT and CDR2 FQNNGV.

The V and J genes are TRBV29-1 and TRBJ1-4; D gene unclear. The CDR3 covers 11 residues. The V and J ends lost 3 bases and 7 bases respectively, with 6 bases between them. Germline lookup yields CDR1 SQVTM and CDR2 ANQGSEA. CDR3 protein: CSVELSEKLFF. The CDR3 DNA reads TGCAGCGTTGAGTTGAGTGAAAAACTGTTTTTT.

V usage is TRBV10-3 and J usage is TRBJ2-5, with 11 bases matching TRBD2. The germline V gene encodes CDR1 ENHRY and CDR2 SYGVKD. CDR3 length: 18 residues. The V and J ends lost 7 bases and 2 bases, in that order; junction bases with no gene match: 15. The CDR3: CAITESLAGGREQETQYF. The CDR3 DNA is TGTGCCATCACCGAAAGCCTAGCGGGGGGTCGGGAACAAGAGACCCAGTACTTC.

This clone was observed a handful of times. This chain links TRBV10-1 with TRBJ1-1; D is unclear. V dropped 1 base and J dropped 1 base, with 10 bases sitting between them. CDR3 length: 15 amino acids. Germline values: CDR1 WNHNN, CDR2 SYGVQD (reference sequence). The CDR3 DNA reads TGCGCCAGCAGTGAGTTCGCAGGAAAGAACACTGAAGCTTTCTTT. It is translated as CASSEFAGKNTEAFF.

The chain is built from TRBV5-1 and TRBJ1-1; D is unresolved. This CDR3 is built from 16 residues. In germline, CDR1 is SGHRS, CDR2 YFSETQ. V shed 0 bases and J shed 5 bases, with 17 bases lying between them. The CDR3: CASSLDSMGGRTEAFF. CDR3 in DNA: TGCGCCAGCAGCTTGGATAGTATGGGAGGTCGTACTGAAGCTTTCTTT.

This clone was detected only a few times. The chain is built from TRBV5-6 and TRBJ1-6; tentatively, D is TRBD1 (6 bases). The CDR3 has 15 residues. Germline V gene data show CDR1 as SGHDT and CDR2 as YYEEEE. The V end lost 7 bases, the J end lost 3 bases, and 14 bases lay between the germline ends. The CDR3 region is CASYRGAVYNSPLHF. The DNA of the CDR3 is TGTGCCAGCTACCGGGGGGCAGTCTATAATTCACCCCTCCACTTT.

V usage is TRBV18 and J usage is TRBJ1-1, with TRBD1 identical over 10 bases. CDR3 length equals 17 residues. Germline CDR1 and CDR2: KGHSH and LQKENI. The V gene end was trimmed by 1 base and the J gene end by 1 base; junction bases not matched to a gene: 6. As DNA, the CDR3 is TGTGCCAGCTCACCACAACGAGGACAGGGGGGGAACACTGAAGCTTTCTTT. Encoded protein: CASSPQRGQGGNTEAFF.

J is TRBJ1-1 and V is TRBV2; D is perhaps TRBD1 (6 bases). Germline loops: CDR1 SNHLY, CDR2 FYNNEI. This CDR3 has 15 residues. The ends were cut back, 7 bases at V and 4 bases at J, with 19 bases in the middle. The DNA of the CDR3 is TGTGCCAGCACACGGGCACAGGGATTGAGCACTGAAGCTTTCTTT. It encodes CASTRAQGLSTEAFF. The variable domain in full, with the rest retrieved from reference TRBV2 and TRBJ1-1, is EPEVTQTPSHQVTQMGQEVILRCVPISNHLYFYWYRQILGQKVEFLVSFYNNEISEKSEIFDDQFSVERPDGSNFTLKIRSTKLEDSAMYFCASTRAQGLSTEAFFGQGTRLTVV.

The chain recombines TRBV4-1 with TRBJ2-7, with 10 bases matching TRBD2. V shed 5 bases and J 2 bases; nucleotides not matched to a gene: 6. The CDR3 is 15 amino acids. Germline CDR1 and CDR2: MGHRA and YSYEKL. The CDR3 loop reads CASSYSSGGTYEQYF. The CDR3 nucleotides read TGCGCCAGCAGCTATAGTAGCGGGGGGACCTACGAGCAGTACTTC.

The chain's CDR3 is CASSPTIRGHEQYV. The CDR3 DNA sequence: TGTGCCAGCAGTCCTACTATTAGGGGGCACGAGCAGTACGTC. The rearrangement links TRBV6-5 to TRBJ2-7; TRBD1 agrees at 7 bases. Germline V gene lookup returns CDR1 MNHEY and CDR2 SVGAGI. The junction had 9 bases not matched to a gene; V was cut back by 5 bases and J by 5 bases. The CDR3 has 14 residues.

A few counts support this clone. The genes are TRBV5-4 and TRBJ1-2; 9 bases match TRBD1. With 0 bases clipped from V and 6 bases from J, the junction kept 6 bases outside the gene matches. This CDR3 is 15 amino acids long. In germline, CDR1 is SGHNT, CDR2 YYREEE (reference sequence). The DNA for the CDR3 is TGTGCCAGCAGCTTGGCCGGGACAGGGCGGGATGGCTACACCTTC. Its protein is CASSLAGTGRDGYTF.

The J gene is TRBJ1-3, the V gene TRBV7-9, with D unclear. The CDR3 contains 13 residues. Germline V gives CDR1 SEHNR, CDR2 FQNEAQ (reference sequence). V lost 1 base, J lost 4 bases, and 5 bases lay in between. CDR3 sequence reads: CASSLGQGNTIYF. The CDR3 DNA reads TGTGCCAGCAGCTTAGGGCAGGGAAACACCATATATTTT.

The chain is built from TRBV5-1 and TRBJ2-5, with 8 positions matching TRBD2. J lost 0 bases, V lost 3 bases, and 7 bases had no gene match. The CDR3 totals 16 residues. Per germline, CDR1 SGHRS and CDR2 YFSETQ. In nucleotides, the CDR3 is TGCGCCAGCAGCTGGGGGAGCGGGGGAGACCAAGAGACCCAGTACTTC. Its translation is CASSWGSGGDQETQYF.

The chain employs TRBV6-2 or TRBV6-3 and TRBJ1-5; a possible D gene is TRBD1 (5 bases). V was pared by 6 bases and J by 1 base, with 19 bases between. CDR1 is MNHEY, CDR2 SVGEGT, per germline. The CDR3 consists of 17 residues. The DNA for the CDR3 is TGTGCCAGCAGCTGGGACGGAGGGGTTAGAAGCAATCAGCCCCAGCATTTT. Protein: CASSWDGGVRSNQPQHF.

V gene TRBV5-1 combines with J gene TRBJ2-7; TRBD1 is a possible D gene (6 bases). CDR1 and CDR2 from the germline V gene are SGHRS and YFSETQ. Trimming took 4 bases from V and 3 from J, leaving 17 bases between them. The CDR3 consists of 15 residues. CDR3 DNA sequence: TGCGCCAGCAGCCTGACAGGTAATATAGTCTACGAGCAGTACGTC. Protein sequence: CASSLTGNIVYEQYV.

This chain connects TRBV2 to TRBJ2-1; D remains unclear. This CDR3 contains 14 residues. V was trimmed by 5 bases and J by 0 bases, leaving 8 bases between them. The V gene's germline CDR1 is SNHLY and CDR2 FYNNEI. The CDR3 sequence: CASSYASSYNEQFF. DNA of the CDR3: TGTGCCAGCAGTTACGCCAGCTCCTACAATGAGCAGTTCTTC.

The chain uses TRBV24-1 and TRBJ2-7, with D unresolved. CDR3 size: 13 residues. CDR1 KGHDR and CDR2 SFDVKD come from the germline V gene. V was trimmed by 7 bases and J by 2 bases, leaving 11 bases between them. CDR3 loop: CATSAFETYEQYF. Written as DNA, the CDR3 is TGTGCCACCAGCGCTTTTGAGACCTACGAGCAGTACTTC.

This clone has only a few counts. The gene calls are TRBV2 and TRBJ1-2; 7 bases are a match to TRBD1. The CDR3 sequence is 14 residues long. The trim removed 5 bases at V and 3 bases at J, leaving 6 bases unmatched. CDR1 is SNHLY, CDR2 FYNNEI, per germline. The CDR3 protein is CASSSRDSDYGYTF. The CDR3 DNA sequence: TGTGCCAGCAGTAGCCGGGACAGTGACTATGGCTACACCTTC.

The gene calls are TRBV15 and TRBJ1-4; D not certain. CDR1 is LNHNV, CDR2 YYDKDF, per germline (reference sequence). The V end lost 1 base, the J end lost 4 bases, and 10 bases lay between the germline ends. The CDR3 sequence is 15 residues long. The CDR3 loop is CATSRVGSVNEKLFF. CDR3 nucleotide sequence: TGTGCCACCAGCAGAGTTGGTAGCGTTAATGAAAAACTGTTTTTT.

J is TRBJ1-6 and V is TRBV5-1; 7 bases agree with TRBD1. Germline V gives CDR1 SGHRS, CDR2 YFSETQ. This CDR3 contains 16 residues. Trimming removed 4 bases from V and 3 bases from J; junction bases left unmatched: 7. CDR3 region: CASSPPGTVYNSPLHF. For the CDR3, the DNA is TGCGCCAGCAGCCCACCCGGGACAGTCTATAATTCACCCCTCCACTTT.